A selection of T cell receptor beta chains follows, all from one sample in a study of molecular identifiers for immune sequencing clone quantification. TCRdb fed the PCR reads into MiXCR, producing one record per CDR3 protein. The sample contains under 650,000 distinct CDR3 sequences, just under 20% of which appear only once. Material for sequencing was naive CD8+ T cells from blood, with Jurkat cell RNA spiked in. These receptors all come from a human donor in good health. Some libraries in this study had Jurkat cell RNA spiked in. Each CDR3 is given with its conserved first and last residue. Each record gives: J gene, V gene, clone size, CDR3 protein. Clone size is given for some rows only: seen once, a few or many times, or a class if the clone is expanded.

J gene: TRBJ2-3; V gene: TRBV29-1; clone size: many; CDR3 protein: CSAVGMNTDTQYF
J gene: TRBJ1-1; V gene: TRBV19; clone size: few; CDR3 protein: CASSPNGGWNTEAFF
J gene: TRBJ2-3; V gene: TRBV27; clone size: .; CDR3 protein: CASRPFARDTQYF
J gene: TRBJ2-1; V gene: TRBV12-3/TRBV12-4; clone size: many; CDR3 protein: CASSLAIDSTGEQFF
J gene: TRBJ2-1; V gene: TRBV19; clone size: .; CDR3 protein: CASRSSGLASYEQFF
J gene: TRBJ2-3; V gene: TRBV7-6; clone size: many; CDR3 protein: CASSENYWRGEGTQYF
J gene: TRBJ2-1; V gene: TRBV30; clone size: many; CDR3 protein: CAWSYGVANEQFF
J gene: TRBJ2-7; V gene: TRBV5-6; clone size: many; CDR3 protein: CASSPGYLYEQYF
J gene: TRBJ2-7; V gene: TRBV6-2/TRBV6-3; clone size: .; CDR3 protein: CASRDPGTGYGEQYF
J gene: TRBJ2-7; V gene: TRBV10-3; clone size: few; CDR3 protein: CAIRAGTSYEQYF
J gene: TRBJ2-5; V gene: TRBV12-3/TRBV12-4; clone size: many; CDR3 protein: CASRPGTNQETQYF
J gene: TRBJ2-7; V gene: TRBV5-6; clone size: few; CDR3 protein: CASSLAGQGIIYEQYF
J gene: TRBJ2-2; V gene: TRBV9; clone size: many; CDR3 protein: CASSGLAGGQNTGELFF
J gene: TRBJ1-1; V gene: TRBV20-1; clone size: many; CDR3 protein: CSAQDQNTEAFF
J gene: TRBJ2-3; V gene: TRBV29-1; clone size: many; CDR3 protein: CSVGRREGTDTQYF
J gene: TRBJ2-3; V gene: TRBV28; clone size: many; CDR3 protein: CASSLMDSLTDTQYF
J gene: TRBJ2-2; V gene: TRBV5-3; clone size: .; CDR3 protein: CASSFVTGELYF
J gene: TRBJ1-4; V gene: TRBV4-3; clone size: few; CDR3 protein: CASSQTTSQGVEEKLFF
J gene: TRBJ2-1; V gene: TRBV30; clone size: many; CDR3 protein: CAWSVGADEQFF
J gene: TRBJ1-2; V gene: TRBV4-2; clone size: .; CDR3 protein: CASSPGQGALYGYTF
J gene: TRBJ1-1; V gene: TRBV20-1; clone size: many; CDR3 protein: CSAREMTGGQTEAFF
J gene: TRBJ2-7; V gene: TRBV18; clone size: many; CDR3 protein: CASSPRANYEQYF
J gene: TRBJ2-7; V gene: TRBV6-2/TRBV6-3; clone size: many; CDR3 protein: CASSYGLSYEQYF
J gene: TRBJ2-7; V gene: TRBV25-1; clone size: many; CDR3 protein: CASSEYDEQYF
J gene: TRBJ1-2; V gene: TRBV5-4; clone size: .; CDR3 protein: CASRRGQGYTF
J gene: TRBJ2-2; V gene: TRBV13; clone size: many; CDR3 protein: CASEPRSYNTGELFF
J gene: TRBJ1-5; V gene: TRBV30; clone size: .; CDR3 protein: CAWSQGTASNQPQHF
J gene: TRBJ2-1; V gene: TRBV24-1; clone size: .; CDR3 protein: CATSPLAGSYNKQFF
J gene: TRBJ2-7; V gene: TRBV19; clone size: .; CDR3 protein: CASAAGKDYEQYF
J gene: TRBJ1-2; V gene: TRBV7-9; clone size: .; CDR3 protein: CASSLAGSTNYGYTF
J gene: TRBJ2-7; V gene: TRBV19; clone size: few; CDR3 protein: CASSIVLAGYYEQYF
J gene: TRBJ1-1; V gene: TRBV6-5; clone size: .; CDR3 protein: CASSYAGSGTEASF
J gene: TRBJ2-3; V gene: TRBV24-1; clone size: many; CDR3 protein: CATSDRAWDTQYF
J gene: TRBJ2-7; V gene: TRBV7-9; clone size: many; CDR3 protein: CASGDRSYEQYF
J gene: TRBJ1-2; V gene: TRBV12-3/TRBV12-4; clone size: many; CDR3 protein: CASTAQDGNGYTF
J gene: TRBJ2-7; V gene: TRBV20-1; clone size: many; CDR3 protein: CSARGKSSYEQYF
J gene: TRBJ2-5; V gene: TRBV6-5; clone size: few; CDR3 protein: CASSYQSGPAGEQETQYF
J gene: TRBJ1-6; V gene: TRBV6-5; clone size: few; CDR3 protein: CASSYSLDRVGSPLHF
J gene: TRBJ2-3; V gene: TRBV20-1; clone size: many; CDR3 protein: CSARTIQGPTDTQYF
J gene: TRBJ1-1; V gene: TRBV20-1; clone size: many; CDR3 protein: CSASEGSMANTEAFF
J gene: TRBJ1-3; V gene: TRBV28; clone size: many; CDR3 protein: CATREQGWSGNTIYF
J gene: TRBJ2-1; V gene: TRBV18; clone size: .; CDR3 protein: CASSQPGLAGEAYNEQFF
J gene: TRBJ2-7; V gene: TRBV7-9; clone size: many; CDR3 protein: CASSSSIDRGYEQYF